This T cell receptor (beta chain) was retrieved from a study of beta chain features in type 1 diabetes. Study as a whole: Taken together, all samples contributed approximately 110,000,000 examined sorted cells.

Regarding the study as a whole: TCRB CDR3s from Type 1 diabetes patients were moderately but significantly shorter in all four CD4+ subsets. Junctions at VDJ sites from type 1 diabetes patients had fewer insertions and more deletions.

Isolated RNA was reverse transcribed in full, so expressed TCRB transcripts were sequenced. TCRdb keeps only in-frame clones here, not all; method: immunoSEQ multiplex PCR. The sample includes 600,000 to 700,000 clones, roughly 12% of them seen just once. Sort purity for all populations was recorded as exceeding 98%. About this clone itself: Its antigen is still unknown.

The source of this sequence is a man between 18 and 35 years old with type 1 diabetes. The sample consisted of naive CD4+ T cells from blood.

The CDR3 nucleotides read TGCGCCAGCAGCTCGTCGGGGCTCTCAAGGTACAATGAGCAGTTCTTC. This sequence encodes CASSSSGLSRYNEQFF. V and J are TRBV4-1 and TRBJ2-1; either TRBD1 or TRBD2 may supply D (5 bases each). Per the germline V gene, CDR1 is MGHRA and CDR2 is YSYEKL. The CDR3 runs to 16 residues. Trimming removed 5 bases at V and 4 bases at J, with 18 bases between.